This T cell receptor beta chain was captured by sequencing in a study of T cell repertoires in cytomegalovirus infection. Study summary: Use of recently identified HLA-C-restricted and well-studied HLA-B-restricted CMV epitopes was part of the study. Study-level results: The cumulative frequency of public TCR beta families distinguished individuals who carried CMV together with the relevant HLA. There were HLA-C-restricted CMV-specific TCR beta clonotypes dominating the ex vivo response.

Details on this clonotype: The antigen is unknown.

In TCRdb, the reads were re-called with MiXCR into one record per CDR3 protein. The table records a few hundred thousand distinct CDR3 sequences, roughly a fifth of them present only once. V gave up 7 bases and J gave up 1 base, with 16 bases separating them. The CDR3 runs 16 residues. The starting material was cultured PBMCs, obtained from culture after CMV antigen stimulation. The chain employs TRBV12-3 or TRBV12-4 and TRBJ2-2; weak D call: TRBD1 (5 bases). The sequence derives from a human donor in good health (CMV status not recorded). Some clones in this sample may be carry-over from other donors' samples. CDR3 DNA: TGTGCCAGCACCCCGCCCCAGGGTTGGAACACCGGGGAGCTGTTTTTT. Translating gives CASTPPQGWNTGELFF.